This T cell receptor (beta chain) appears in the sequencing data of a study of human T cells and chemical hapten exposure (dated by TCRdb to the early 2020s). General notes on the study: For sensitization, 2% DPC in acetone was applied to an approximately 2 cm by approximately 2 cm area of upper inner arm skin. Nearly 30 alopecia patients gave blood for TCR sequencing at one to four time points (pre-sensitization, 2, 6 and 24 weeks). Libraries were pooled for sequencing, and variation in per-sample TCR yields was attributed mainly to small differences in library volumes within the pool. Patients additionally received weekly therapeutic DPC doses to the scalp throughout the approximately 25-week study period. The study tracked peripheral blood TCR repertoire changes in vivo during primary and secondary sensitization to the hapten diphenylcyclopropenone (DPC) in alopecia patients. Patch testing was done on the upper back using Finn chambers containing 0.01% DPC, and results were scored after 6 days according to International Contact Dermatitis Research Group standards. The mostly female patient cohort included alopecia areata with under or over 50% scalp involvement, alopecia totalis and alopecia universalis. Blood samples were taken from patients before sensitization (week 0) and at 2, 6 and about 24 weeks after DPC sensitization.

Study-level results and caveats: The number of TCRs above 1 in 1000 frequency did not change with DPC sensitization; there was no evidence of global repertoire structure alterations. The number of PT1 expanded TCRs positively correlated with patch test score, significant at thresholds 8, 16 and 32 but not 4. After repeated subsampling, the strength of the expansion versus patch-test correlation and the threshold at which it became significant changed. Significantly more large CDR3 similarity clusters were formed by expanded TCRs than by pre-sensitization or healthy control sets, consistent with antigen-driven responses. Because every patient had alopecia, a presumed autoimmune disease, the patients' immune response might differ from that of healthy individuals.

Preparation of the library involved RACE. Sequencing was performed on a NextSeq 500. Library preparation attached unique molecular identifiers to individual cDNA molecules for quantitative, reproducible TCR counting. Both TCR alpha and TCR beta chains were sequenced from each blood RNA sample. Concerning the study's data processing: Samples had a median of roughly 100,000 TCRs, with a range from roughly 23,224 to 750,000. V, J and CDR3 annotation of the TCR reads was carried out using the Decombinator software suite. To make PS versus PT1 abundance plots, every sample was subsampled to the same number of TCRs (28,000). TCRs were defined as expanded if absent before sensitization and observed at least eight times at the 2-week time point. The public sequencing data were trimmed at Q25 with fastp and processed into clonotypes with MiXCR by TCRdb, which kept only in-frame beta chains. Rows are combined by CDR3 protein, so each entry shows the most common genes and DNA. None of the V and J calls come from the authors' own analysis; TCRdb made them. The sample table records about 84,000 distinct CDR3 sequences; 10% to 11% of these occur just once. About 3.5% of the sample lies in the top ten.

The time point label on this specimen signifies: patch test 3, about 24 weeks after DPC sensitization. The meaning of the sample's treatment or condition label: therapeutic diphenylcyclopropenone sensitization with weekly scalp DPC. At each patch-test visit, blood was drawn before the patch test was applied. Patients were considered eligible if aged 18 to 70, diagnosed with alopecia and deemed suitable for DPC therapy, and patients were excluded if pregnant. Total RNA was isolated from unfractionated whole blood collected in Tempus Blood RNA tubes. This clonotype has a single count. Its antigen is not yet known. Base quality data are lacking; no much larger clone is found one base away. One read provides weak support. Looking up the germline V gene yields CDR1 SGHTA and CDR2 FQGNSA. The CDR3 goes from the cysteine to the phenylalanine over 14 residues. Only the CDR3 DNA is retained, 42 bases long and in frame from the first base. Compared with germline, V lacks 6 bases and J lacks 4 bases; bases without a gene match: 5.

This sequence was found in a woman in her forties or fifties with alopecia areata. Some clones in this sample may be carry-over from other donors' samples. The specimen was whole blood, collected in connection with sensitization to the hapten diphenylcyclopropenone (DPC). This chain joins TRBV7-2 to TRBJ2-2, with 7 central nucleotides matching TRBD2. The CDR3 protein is CASSRTRATGELFF. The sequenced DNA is TGTGCCAGCAGTAGGACTAGGGCCACCGGGGAGCTGTTTTTT. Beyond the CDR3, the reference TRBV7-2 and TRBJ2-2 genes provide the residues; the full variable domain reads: GAGVSQSPSNKVTEKGKDVELRCDPISGHTALYWYRQSLGQGLEFLIYFQGNSAPDKSGLPSDRFSAERTGGSVSTLTIQRTQQEDSAVYLCASSRTRATGELFFGEGSRLTVL.